The table lists the clone carrying this T cell receptor (beta chain) with many counts. This record comes from a study of T cells in Graves' hyperthyroidism and ophthalmopathy. The germline V gene encodes CDR1 GTSNPN and CDR2 SVGIG (reference sequence). This CDR3 contains 15 residues. The junction had 10 bases not matched to a gene; V was cut back by 4 bases and J by 1 base. Enrolled ophthalmopathy patients presented with a Clinical Activity Score of at least 3, a NOSPECS grade of at least 4, and disease duration under 3 months. It was uncontrolled infection, other autoimmune disease, pregnancy or lactation that excluded patients. Amplified TCR beta CDR3 regions derived from RNA transcripts. The HTBI set primed first-round TCR CDR3 RT-PCR. TCRdb fed the multiplex PCR reads into MiXCR, producing one record per CDR3 protein. The sample records nearly 600,000 distinct CDR3 sequences, over 12% being singletons.

This receptor was identified in a woman aged 18-29 years with Graves' ophthalmopathy. The source material was blood. The chain couples TRBV30 to TRBJ2-7; TRBD2 agrees at 7 bases. The CDR3 sequence is CAWNEWPSGSYEQYF. The CDR3 DNA reads as TGTGCCTGGAACGAGTGGCCTAGCGGTTCCTACGAGCAGTACTTC.